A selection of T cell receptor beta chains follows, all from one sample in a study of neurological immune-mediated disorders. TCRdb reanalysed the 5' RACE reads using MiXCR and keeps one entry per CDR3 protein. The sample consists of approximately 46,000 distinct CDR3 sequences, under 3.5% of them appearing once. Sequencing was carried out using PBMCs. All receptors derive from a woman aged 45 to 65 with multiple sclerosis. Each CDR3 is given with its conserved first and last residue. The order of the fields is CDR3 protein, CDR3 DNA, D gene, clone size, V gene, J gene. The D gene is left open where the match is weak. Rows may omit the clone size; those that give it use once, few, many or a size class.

cdr3_aa: CASSPAGSGRNSGANVLTF
cdr3_nt: TGCGCCAGCAGCCCGGCCGGTAGCGGGAGGAACTCTGGGGCCAACGTCCTGACTTTC
d_call: TRBD2
clone_size: many
v_call: TRBV5-1
j_call: TRBJ2-6

cdr3_aa: CASSLQGQTEAFF
cdr3_nt: TGTGCCAGCAGTTTACAGGGTCAGACTGAAGCTTTCTTT
d_call: .
clone_size: many
v_call: TRBV12-3/TRBV12-4
j_call: TRBJ1-1

cdr3_aa: CATSDRFAPRGITTDTQYF
cdr3_nt: TGTGCCACCAGTGATCGATTTGCCCCGAGGGGGATTACCACAGATACGCAGTATTTT
d_call: .
clone_size: many
v_call: TRBV24-1
j_call: TRBJ2-3

cdr3_aa: CASSLDGSYGYTF
cdr3_nt: TGTGCCAGCAGCTTAGATGGGAGCTATGGCTACACCTTC
d_call: .
clone_size: few
v_call: TRBV7-2
j_call: TRBJ1-2

cdr3_aa: CASSSMASTEAFF
cdr3_nt: TGTGCCAGCAGCTCAATGGCTAGCACTGAAGCTTTCTTT
d_call: .
clone_size: many
v_call: TRBV7-9
j_call: TRBJ1-1

cdr3_aa: CASSLSGTSGGATGELFF
cdr3_nt: TGTGCCAGCAGCTTATCCGGGACTAGCGGGGGGGCCACCGGGGAGCTGTTTTTT
d_call: TRBD2
clone_size: many
v_call: TRBV7-7
j_call: TRBJ2-2

cdr3_aa: CSARQAGQPQHF
cdr3_nt: TGCAGTGCAAGACAGGCGGGACAGCCCCAGCATTTT
d_call: .
clone_size: many
v_call: TRBV20-1
j_call: TRBJ1-5

cdr3_aa: CSARVPRTGRTGELFF
cdr3_nt: TGCAGTGCTAGAGTCCCTCGGACAGGGCGGACCGGGGAGCTGTTTTTT
d_call: TRBD1
clone_size: many
v_call: TRBV20-1
j_call: TRBJ2-2

cdr3_aa: CASSQATEMGDTQYF
cdr3_nt: TGTGCCAGCAGCCAAGCAACCGAAATGGGTGATACGCAGTATTTT
d_call: .
clone_size: many
v_call: TRBV4-2
j_call: TRBJ2-3

cdr3_aa: CATSDFEQGGSDTQYF
cdr3_nt: TGTGCCACCAGTGATTTCGAACAGGGCGGCTCTGATACGCAGTATTTT
d_call: .
clone_size: many
v_call: TRBV24-1
j_call: TRBJ2-3

cdr3_aa: CASSVASGAAGEQFF
cdr3_nt: TGTGCCAGCAGCGTAGCGTCAGGGGCAGCTGGTGAGCAGTTCTTC
d_call: .
clone_size: many
v_call: TRBV9
j_call: TRBJ2-1

cdr3_aa: CSARGRLAGGDEQFF
cdr3_nt: TGCAGTGCTAGAGGTCGACTAGCGGGGGGCGATGAGCAGTTCTTC
d_call: TRBD2
clone_size: many
v_call: TRBV20-1
j_call: TRBJ2-1

cdr3_aa: CATSKGAADTQYF
cdr3_nt: TGTGCCACGTCGAAAGGGGCAGCAGATACGCAGTATTTT
d_call: .
clone_size: many
v_call: TRBV24-1
j_call: TRBJ2-3

cdr3_aa: CASSFPGGHTEAFF
cdr3_nt: TGCGCCAGCAGCTTCCCGGGGGGGCACACTGAAGCTTTCTTT
d_call: .
clone_size: many
v_call: TRBV5-1
j_call: TRBJ1-1

cdr3_aa: CASSPWTEDYGYTF
cdr3_nt: TGCGCCAGCAGCCCCTGGACAGAAGACTATGGCTACACCTTC
d_call: .
clone_size: many
v_call: TRBV5-1
j_call: TRBJ1-2

cdr3_aa: CASSLFKDTGELFF
cdr3_nt: TGCGCCAGCAGCTTGTTTAAGGACACCGGGGAGCTGTTTTTT
d_call: .
clone_size: many
v_call: TRBV5-1
j_call: TRBJ2-2

cdr3_aa: CAISDRDTEAFF
cdr3_nt: TGTGCCATCAGTGACAGGGATACTGAAGCTTTCTTT
d_call: .
clone_size: many
v_call: TRBV10-3
j_call: TRBJ1-1

cdr3_aa: CASSDITDTQYF
cdr3_nt: TGCGCCAGCAGCGATATAACAGATACGCAGTATTTT
d_call: .
clone_size: many
v_call: TRBV5-1
j_call: TRBJ2-3

cdr3_aa: CASSFGGDSTEAFF
cdr3_nt: TGCGCCAGCAGCTTTGGGGGAGACAGCACTGAAGCTTTCTTT
d_call: .
clone_size: many
v_call: TRBV5-1
j_call: TRBJ1-1

cdr3_aa: CASSLVSGGLETQYF
cdr3_nt: TGTGCCAGCAGCTTGGTTAGCGGGGGCCTCGAGACCCAGTACTTC
d_call: TRBD2
clone_size: many
v_call: TRBV5-6
j_call: TRBJ2-5

cdr3_aa: CASSLGSGGPGEQFF
cdr3_nt: TGTGCCAGCAGCTTAGGATCGGGAGGGCCCGGCGAGCAGTTCTTC
d_call: TRBD2
clone_size: many
v_call: TRBV7-9
j_call: TRBJ2-1

cdr3_aa: CASSSGGARNEKLFF
cdr3_nt: TGCGCCAGCAGCTCTGGAGGAGCTAGGAATGAAAAACTGTTTTTT
d_call: .
clone_size: many
v_call: TRBV5-1
j_call: TRBJ1-4

cdr3_aa: CASRVAGGGLYGYTF
cdr3_nt: TGTGCCAGCAGAGTTGCGGGGGGGGGCCTCTATGGCTACACCTTC
d_call: .
clone_size: many
v_call: TRBV27
j_call: TRBJ1-2

cdr3_aa: CASSVTLADNEQFF
cdr3_nt: TGTGCCAGCAGCGTCACTCTAGCGGACAATGAGCAGTTCTTC
d_call: TRBD2
clone_size: many
v_call: TRBV9
j_call: TRBJ2-1

cdr3_aa: CAINEGIKDTQYF
cdr3_nt: TGTGCCATCAACGAGGGGATTAAAGATACGCAGTATTTT
d_call: .
clone_size: many
v_call: TRBV10-3
j_call: TRBJ2-3

cdr3_aa: CASSYPRAPGRQGSFFEKLFF
cdr3_nt: TGTGCCAGCAGTTACCCGCGAGCACCCGGGCGACAGGGGTCCTTCTTCGAAAAACTGTTTTTT
d_call: TRBD1
clone_size: medium-sized
v_call: TRBV6-5
j_call: TRBJ1-4

cdr3_aa: CASSRLTGGGEKLFF
cdr3_nt: TGTGCCAGCAGTCGATTAACAGGGGGAGGTGAAAAACTGTTTTTT
d_call: TRBD1
clone_size: many
v_call: TRBV6-5
j_call: TRBJ1-4

cdr3_aa: CASSWGEGDSNQPQHF
cdr3_nt: TGTGCCAGCAGCTGGGGGGAAGGAGATAGCAATCAGCCCCAGCATTTT
d_call: .
clone_size: .
v_call: TRBV7-9
j_call: TRBJ1-5

cdr3_aa: CASSLWRGDTDTQYF
cdr3_nt: TGCGCCAGCAGCCTTTGGCGAGGGGATACAGATACGCAGTATTTT
d_call: .
clone_size: few
v_call: TRBV5-1
j_call: TRBJ2-3

cdr3_aa: CASSPGTSGSDEQFF
cdr3_nt: TGCGCCAGCAGCCCTGGGACTAGCGGGAGTGATGAGCAGTTCTTC
d_call: TRBD2
clone_size: many
v_call: TRBV5-1
j_call: TRBJ2-1

cdr3_aa: CASSFSASGSEDF
cdr3_nt: TGTGCCAGCAGTTTTTCTGCTAGCGGGAGCGAGGACTTC
d_call: TRBD2
clone_size: many
v_call: TRBV27
j_call: TRBJ2-7

cdr3_aa: CSARTANTEAFF
cdr3_nt: TGCAGTGCAAGGACAGCAAACACTGAAGCTTTCTTT
d_call: .
clone_size: many
v_call: TRBV20-1
j_call: TRBJ1-1

cdr3_aa: CASNLAGAHNEQFF
cdr3_nt: TGTGCCAGCAACCTAGCGGGAGCCCACAATGAGCAGTTCTTC
d_call: TRBD2
clone_size: many
v_call: TRBV12-3/TRBV12-4
j_call: TRBJ2-1

cdr3_aa: CASSLGANTEAFF
cdr3_nt: TGTGCTAGCAGCTTAGGGGCGAACACTGAAGCTTTCTTT
d_call: .
clone_size: many
v_call: TRBV7-7
j_call: TRBJ1-1

cdr3_aa: CSARGLAGGPGELFF
cdr3_nt: TGCAGTGCACGAGGACTAGCGGGAGGTCCCGGGGAGCTGTTTTTT
d_call: TRBD2
clone_size: many
v_call: TRBV20-1
j_call: TRBJ2-2

cdr3_aa: CASSPGGGWGYEQYF
cdr3_nt: TGTGCCAGCAGTCCCGGCGGTGGCTGGGGCTACGAGCAGTACTTC
d_call: .
clone_size: many
v_call: TRBV27
j_call: TRBJ2-7

cdr3_aa: CASSHTQGAHGANVLTF
cdr3_nt: TGTGCCAGCAGCCACACACAGGGGGCGCATGGGGCCAACGTCCTGACTTTC
d_call: TRBD1
clone_size: many
v_call: TRBV3-1
j_call: TRBJ2-6

cdr3_aa: CSAREDGEQFF
cdr3_nt: TGCAGTGCTAGGGAGGATGGTGAGCAGTTCTTC
d_call: .
clone_size: many
v_call: TRBV20-1
j_call: TRBJ2-1

cdr3_aa: CASSLETDSNQPQHF
cdr3_nt: TGTGCCAGCAGCTTGGAGACAGATAGCAATCAGCCCCAGCATTTT
d_call: .
clone_size: many
v_call: TRBV5-5
j_call: TRBJ1-5

cdr3_aa: CASSLSDGNQPQHF
cdr3_nt: TGTGCCAGCAGCTTAAGTGACGGCAATCAGCCCCAGCATTTT
d_call: .
clone_size: many
v_call: TRBV7-8
j_call: TRBJ1-5

cdr3_aa: CASSPAGTSGGDSTDTQYF
cdr3_nt: TGTGCCAGCAGCCCTGCTGGGACTAGCGGGGGCGACAGCACAGATACGCAGTATTTT
d_call: TRBD2
clone_size: many
v_call: TRBV5-5
j_call: TRBJ2-3

cdr3_aa: CASSSGLLAGGISSYNEQFF
cdr3_nt: TGCGCCAGCAGCTCGGGATTACTAGCGGGGGGCATCAGCTCCTACAATGAGCAGTTCTTC
d_call: TRBD2
clone_size: many
v_call: TRBV5-1
j_call: TRBJ2-1

cdr3_aa: CSASGRYETQYF
cdr3_nt: TGCAGTGCAAGCGGGAGGTACGAGACCCAGTACTTC
d_call: TRBD2
clone_size: many
v_call: TRBV20-1
j_call: TRBJ2-5

cdr3_aa: CASSGFLGEDTQYF
cdr3_nt: TGTGCCAGCAGCGGTTTTCTCGGGGAGGATACGCAGTATTTT
d_call: .
clone_size: .
v_call: TRBV7-8
j_call: TRBJ2-3

cdr3_aa: CASSDPGGGVYYGYTF
cdr3_nt: TGCGCCAGCAGCGACCCGGGAGGGGGCGTATACTATGGCTACACCTTC
d_call: TRBD1
clone_size: many
v_call: TRBV5-1
j_call: TRBJ1-2

cdr3_aa: CASSRDSDTQYF
cdr3_nt: TGCGCCAGCAGTCGGGATTCCGATACGCAGTATTTT
d_call: .
clone_size: many
v_call: TRBV5-1
j_call: TRBJ2-3

cdr3_aa: CASSYRQGVYEQYF
cdr3_nt: TGTGCCAGCAGTTACCGGCAGGGAGTCTACGAGCAGTACTTC
d_call: .
clone_size: many
v_call: TRBV6-5
j_call: TRBJ2-7

cdr3_aa: CASGDSGAYNEQFF
cdr3_nt: TGTGCCAGCGGGGACAGTGGGGCCTACAATGAGCAGTTCTTC
d_call: TRBD1
clone_size: many
v_call: TRBV3-1
j_call: TRBJ2-1

cdr3_aa: CASSPEGRGDTEAFF
cdr3_nt: TGCGCCAGCAGCCCCGAGGGGCGGGGGGACACTGAAGCTTTCTTT
d_call: .
clone_size: many
v_call: TRBV5-1
j_call: TRBJ1-1

cdr3_aa: CASSLDLGSGGYTF
cdr3_nt: TGCGCCAGCAGCTTGGATCTGGGCTCGGGTGGCTACACCTTC
d_call: .
clone_size: many
v_call: TRBV5-1
j_call: TRBJ1-2

cdr3_aa: CASRVGLAANEQFF
cdr3_nt: TGTGCCAGCAGGGTCGGACTAGCGGCCAATGAGCAGTTCTTC
d_call: TRBD2
clone_size: few
v_call: TRBV12-3/TRBV12-4
j_call: TRBJ2-1

cdr3_aa: CASSEAPDNEQFF
cdr3_nt: TGTGCCAGCAGTGAAGCGCCGGACAATGAGCAGTTCTTC
d_call: .
clone_size: many
v_call: TRBV6-1
j_call: TRBJ2-1

cdr3_aa: CASSSRDTENIQYF
cdr3_nt: TGTGCCAGCAGTTCCAGGGACACCGAAAACATTCAGTACTTC
d_call: .
clone_size: many
v_call: TRBV12-3/TRBV12-4
j_call: TRBJ2-4

cdr3_aa: CASSTRALNEKLFF
cdr3_nt: TGCGCCAGCAGCACGCGGGCCCTTAATGAAAAACTGTTTTTT
d_call: .
clone_size: many
v_call: TRBV5-1
j_call: TRBJ1-4

cdr3_aa: CASQGIGSPLHF
cdr3_nt: TGTGCCAGCCAGGGGATAGGGTCACCCCTCCACTTT
d_call: .
clone_size: many
v_call: TRBV6-1
j_call: TRBJ1-6